The 16 T cell receptor beta chains below were found in one sample sequenced in a study of blood T cell repertoires in COVID-19. Some clones are missing from TCRdb's copy, which holds only in-frame ones; the method was immunoSEQ multiplex PCR. The sample consists of 150,000 to 190,000 clones, around 83% of them appearing once. The specimen sequenced was peripheral blood. These receptors all come from a woman aged 55-69 years with COVID-19, enrolled during active disease.

The chain employs TRBV12-5 and TRBJ1-2; D possibly corresponds to TRBD1 (5 bases). This CDR3 has 12 residues. The ends were cut back, 2 bases at V and 12 bases at J, with 13 bases in the middle. CDR1 and CDR2 from the germline V gene are LGHNT and FRNRAP. The CDR3 region has the DNA TGTGCTAGTGGTTTGTCGGGACTGCGCAACACCTTC. Encoded protein: CASGLSGLRNTF.

This sequence joins TRBV7-9 and TRBJ1-5; the match to TRBD1 covers 10 bases. CDR1 and CDR2 from the germline V gene are SEHNR and FQNEAQ (reference sequence). This CDR3 has 15 amino acids. With 5 bases clipped from V and 7 bases from J, the junction kept 8 bases outside the gene matches. The CDR3 nucleotides read TGTGCCAGCAGCCCGGGACAGGGGTGGTTCCAGCCCCAGCATTTT. Its protein is CASSPGQGWFQPQHF. The full variable domain, in which reference TRBV7-9 and TRBJ1-5 provide the parts outside the CDR3, is DTGVSQNPRHKITKRGQNVTFRCDPISEHNRLYWYRQTLGQGPEFLTYFQNEAQLEKSRLLSDRFSAERPKGSFSTLEIQRTEQGDSAMYLCASSPGQGWFQPQHFGDGTRLSIL.

The chain recombines TRBV3-1 (or the pseudogene TRBV3-2) with TRBJ2-7, with D maybe TRBD1 (6 bases). Germline V gene data show CDR1 as LGHDT and CDR2 as YNNKEL (reference sequence). The CDR3 has 14 residues. Trimming pared 4 bases from V and 5 bases from J, leaving 15 bases between. The CDR3 here is CASSRGQGLNEQYF. In DNA form, the CDR3 reads TGTGCCAGCAGCCGTGGGCAGGGGTTAAACGAGCAGTACTTC.

This clone was detected a few times. The rearrangement joins TRBV5-1 to TRBJ2-2, with D perhaps TRBD1 (6 bases). Germline-derived CDR1 and CDR2 are SGHRS and YFSETQ. The germline V and J ends were trimmed by 4 bases and 2 bases, with 21 bases remaining between them. The CDR3 is made up of 18 amino acids. The CDR3 nucleotides are TGCGCCAGCAGCCTGTTACTCCCGACAGGACTTAACACCGGGGAGCTGTTTTTT. Its translation is CASSLLLPTGLNTGELFF.

This clone was seen only once. This chain uses TRBV24-1 with TRBJ1-2; D is unclear. The germline V gene has CDR1 KGHDR and CDR2 SFDVKD. This CDR3 is 18 amino acids long. V lost 1 base, J lost 0 bases, and 17 bases lay in between. CDR3 in amino acids: CATSDFAGPPGANYGYTF. Written as DNA, the CDR3 is TGTGCCACCAGTGATTTCGCAGGCCCTCCGGGAGCTAACTATGGCTACACCTTC.

This clone was found a few times. This chain links TRBV4-1 with TRBJ1-3, with unresolved D. CDR1 and CDR2 (germline): MGHRA, YSYEKL. Trimming took off 7 bases at V and 0 bases at J, with 16 bases between the two ends. The CDR3 is 16 amino acids. CDR3 bases: TGCGCCAGCACACTCCGGATGGAGAGCTCTGGAAACACCATATATTTT. Its translation is CASTLRMESSGNTIYF.

The chain is built from TRBV14 and TRBJ1-4; no firm D call. V lost 4 bases and J 3 bases, leaving 6 bases between the germline ends. The CDR3 totals 13 residues. CDR1 is SGHDN and CDR2 is FVKESK in the germline V gene. In DNA form, the CDR3 reads TGTGCCAGCAGCCTGACTCCTAATGAAAAACTGTTTTTT. It yields the protein CASSLTPNEKLFF.

J is TRBJ2-7 and V is TRBV6-1; possibly TRBD2 for D (5 bases). CDR3 length: 11 residues. Germline CDR1 and CDR2: MNHNS and SASEGT. Trimming pared 2 bases from V and 9 bases from J, leaving 8 bases between. CDR3 in amino acids: CASSETRSQYV. In nucleotides, the CDR3 is TGTGCCAGCAGTGAAACTAGGTCGCAGTACGTC.

The chain combines TRBV12-3 or TRBV12-4 with TRBJ2-5, with TRBD1 as a possible D gene (5 bases). V lost 1 base and J lost 7, with 7 bases in between. CDR3 size: 12 residues. This CDR3 reads CASSLGGRTQYF. Here the CDR3 DNA reads TGTGCCAGCAGTTTAGGGGGCAGGACCCAGTACTTC.

V and J are TRBV7-8 and TRBJ2-2; the D gene is possibly TRBD1 (6 bases). The CDR3 is made up of 13 amino acids. Deletions cut 5 bases from V and 5 bases from J, with 9 bases between. Germline CDR1 and CDR2: SGHVS and FQNEAQ. The CDR3 sequence is CASSRDNTGELFF. In DNA, the CDR3 is TGTGCCAGCAGCCGGGACAATACCGGGGAGCTGTTTTTT.

CDR3 coding DNA: TGTGCCAGTAGTCGGGGCGGGCGGGGGACTGAAGCTTTCTTT. Protein product: CASSRGGRGTEAFF. V is TRBV19 and J is TRBJ1-1, with TRBD1 as a possible D gene (5 bases). The CDR3 has 14 residues. Trimming left V 5 bases short and J 5 bases short, with 15 bases between. The germline gives CDR1 LNHDA, CDR2 SQIVND (reference sequence).

The gene calls are TRBV6-5 and TRBJ2-5; D is undetermined. Germline assignment: CDR1 MNHEY and CDR2 SVGAGI. The CDR3 runs to 15 residues. Trimming took off 5 bases at V and 2 bases at J, with 15 bases between the two ends. The CDR3 nucleotides read TGTGCCAGCAGTCCAGCCTCGACTCCACAAGAGACCCAGTACTTC. Protein sequence: CASSPASTPQETQYF.

The CDR3 coding sequence is TGCAGCGTTGAAGATCCGGTTAACTATGGCTACACCTTC. Translation gives CSVEDPVNYGYTF. The rearrangement links TRBV29-1 to TRBJ1-2; D unresolved. CDR1 SQVTM and CDR2 ANQGSEA come from the germline V gene. The ends were cut back, 0 bases at V and 1 base at J, with 6 bases in the middle. This CDR3 is built from 13 residues.

This chain joins TRBV6-5 and TRBJ1-1, with D possibly TRBD1 on 6 matching bases. Trimming left V 4 bases short and J 2 bases short, with 14 bases between. The CDR3 runs 15 residues. CDR1 is MNHEY, CDR2 SVGAGI, per germline. The CDR3 region is CASSFDRRFNTEAFF. CDR3 nucleotides: TGTGCCAGCAGTTTTGACAGGAGGTTTAACACTGAAGCTTTCTTT.

V and J are TRBV23-1 and TRBJ1-2; 9 bases align to TRBD1. TRBV23-1 is treated as an ORF (open reading frame) with a function not yet certain. Unmatched junction bases numbered 5, after V lost 8 bases and J lost 4 bases. The CDR3 is 13 residues long. The CDR3 sequence is CASPKDRGYGYTF. CDR3 nucleotide sequence: TGCGCCAGCCCCAAGGACAGGGGCTATGGCTACACCTTC.

This clone appeared once. This chain uses TRBV5-1 with TRBJ1-2; 7 positions match TRBD1. This CDR3 is built from 14 residues. From germline, CDR1 is SGHRS and CDR2 YFSETQ. V shed 1 base and J 5 bases; nucleotides not matched to a gene: 5. The chain's CDR3 is CASSLTQGQYGYTF. CDR3 DNA: TGCGCCAGCAGCTTGACCCAGGGACAGTATGGCTACACCTTC.